The subject of this entry is one TCR beta chain. What it binds is unknown. Germline V CDR1 and CDR2: MNHEY, SMNVEV (reference sequence). V shed 7 bases, J shed 0 bases, and the junction held 1 base outside the gene matches. This CDR3 spans 14 amino acids. This sample is part of a study of cytomegalovirus exposure and HLA in healthy donors. Study conclusions and caveats: HLA restriction was apparent for most CMV-associated TCR beta chains in a later analysis. The sole available immune exposure information was CMV serostatus.

Amplification used 60 Vbeta primers and 13 Jbeta primers. As handled by the study authors: Roughly 10 million shared chains were among approximately 87 million unique TCR beta chains counted in a later analysis. The repertoire was sequenced with immunoSEQ multiplex PCR; TCRdb's copy has only in-frame clones and lacks some. That table is the source of V, J and clone size, and D and trimming were worked out from the DNA. The sample has a few hundred thousand clones, roughly 79% seen once; the top ten hold around 1.8%. This receptor was obtained from a man younger than 35 in good health and CMV-seronegative. Input material: PBMCs. This chain links TRBV27 with TRBJ2-2; TRBD2 agrees at 8 bases. The CDR3 nucleotides read TGTGCCAGCAAACTAGCGGCGAACACCGGGGAGCTGTTTTTT. This encodes CASKLAANTGELFF.